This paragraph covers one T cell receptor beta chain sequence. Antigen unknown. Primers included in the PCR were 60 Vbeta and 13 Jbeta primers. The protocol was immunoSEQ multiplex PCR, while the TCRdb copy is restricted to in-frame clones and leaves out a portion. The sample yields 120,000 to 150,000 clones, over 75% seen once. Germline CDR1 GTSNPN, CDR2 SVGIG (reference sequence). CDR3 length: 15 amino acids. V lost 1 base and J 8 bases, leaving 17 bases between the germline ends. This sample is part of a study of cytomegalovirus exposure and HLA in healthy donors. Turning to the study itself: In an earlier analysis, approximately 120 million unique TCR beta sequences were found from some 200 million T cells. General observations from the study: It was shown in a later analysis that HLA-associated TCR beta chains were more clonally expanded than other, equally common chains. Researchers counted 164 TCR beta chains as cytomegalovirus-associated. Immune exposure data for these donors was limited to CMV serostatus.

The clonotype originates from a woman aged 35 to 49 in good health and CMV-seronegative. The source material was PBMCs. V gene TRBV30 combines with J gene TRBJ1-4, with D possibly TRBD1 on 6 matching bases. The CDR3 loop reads CAWSAPGGAEEKLFF. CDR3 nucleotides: TGTGCCTGGAGTGCCCCGGGGGGGGCAGAAGAAAAACTGTTTTTT.